This T cell receptor (beta chain) was documented in a study of CD8 T cells in ankylosing spondylitis. Study-wide results and caveats: Typical of ankylosing spondylitis blood, it appeared, was a TCR beta motif of about eight highly homologous variants. CD8+ by phenotype, disease-linked clones were relatively rare in peripheral blood. Reports say disease-linked clones showed up significantly more in matched ankylosing spondylitis synovial fluid.

V gave up 4 bases and J gave up 1 base, with 13 bases separating them. CDR1 ENHRY and CDR2 SYGVKD come from the germline V gene. The CDR3 is made up of 15 amino acids. TCRdb re-called the 5' RACE reads with MiXCR, one entry per CDR3 protein. Of roughly 490,000 distinct CDR3 sequences in the sample, about 5.2% were seen once. This clonotype has at least ten counts. What it binds is unknown. What was sequenced was blood, either unsorted or a sorted T cell fraction (not recorded which). The TCR originated in a male donor with ankylosing spondylitis. This chain uses TRBV10-3 with TRBJ1-1; no clear D gene. The CDR3 DNA follows: TGTGCCATCAGTGCCTGGGCAGATAAGAACACTGAAGCTTTCTTT. Translation: CAISAWADKNTEAFF.